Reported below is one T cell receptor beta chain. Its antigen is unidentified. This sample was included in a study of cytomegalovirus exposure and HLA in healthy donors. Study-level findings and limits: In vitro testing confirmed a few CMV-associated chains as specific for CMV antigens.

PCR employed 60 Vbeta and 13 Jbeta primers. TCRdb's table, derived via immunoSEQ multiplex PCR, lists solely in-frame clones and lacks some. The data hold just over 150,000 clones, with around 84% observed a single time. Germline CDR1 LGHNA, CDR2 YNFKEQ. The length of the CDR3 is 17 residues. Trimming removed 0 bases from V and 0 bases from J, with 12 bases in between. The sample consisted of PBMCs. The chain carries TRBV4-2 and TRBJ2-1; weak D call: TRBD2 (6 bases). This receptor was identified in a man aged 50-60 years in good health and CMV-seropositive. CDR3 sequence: CASSQELTAGSYNEQFF. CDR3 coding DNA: TGTGCCAGCAGCCAAGAATTGACAGCGGGCTCCTACAATGAGCAGTTCTTC.